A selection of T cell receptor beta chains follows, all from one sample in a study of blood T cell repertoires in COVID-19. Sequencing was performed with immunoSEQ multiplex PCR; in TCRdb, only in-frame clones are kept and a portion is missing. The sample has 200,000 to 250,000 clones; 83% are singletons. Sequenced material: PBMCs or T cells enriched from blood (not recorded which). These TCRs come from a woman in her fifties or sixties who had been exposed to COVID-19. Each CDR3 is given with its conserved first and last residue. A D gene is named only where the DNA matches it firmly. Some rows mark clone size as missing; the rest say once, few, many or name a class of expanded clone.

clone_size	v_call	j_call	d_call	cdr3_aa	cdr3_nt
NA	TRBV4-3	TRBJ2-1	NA	CASSPNERRGHNEQFF	TGCGCCAGCAGCCCCAATGAGCGGCGGGGGCACAATGAGCAGTTCTTC
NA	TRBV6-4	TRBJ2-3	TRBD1	CASSPVEGAYTQYF	TGTGCCAGCAGCCCTGTTGAGGGGGCATATACGCAGTATTTT
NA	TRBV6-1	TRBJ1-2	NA	CASSEALNYGYTF	TGTGCCAGCAGTGAGGCCCTTAACTATGGCTACACCTTC
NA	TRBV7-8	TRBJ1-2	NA	CASSLSAGANYGYTF	TGTGCCAGCAGCTTAAGTGCAGGGGCTAACTATGGCTACACCTTC
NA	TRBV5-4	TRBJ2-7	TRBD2	CASSMGLTSYEQYF	TGTGCCAGCAGCATGGGACTAACGTCCTACGAGCAGTACTTC
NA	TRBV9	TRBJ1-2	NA	CASSGGGYTF	TGTGCCAGCAGCGGCGGAGGCTACACCTTC
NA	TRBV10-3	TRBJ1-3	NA	CAISEPGAGNTIYF	TGTGCCATCAGCGAGCCAGGGGCTGGAAACACCATATATTTT
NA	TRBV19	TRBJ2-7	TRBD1	CASTLNRGTGVYEQYF	TGTGCCAGTACCCTCAACCGGGGGACAGGGGTATACGAGCAGTACTTC
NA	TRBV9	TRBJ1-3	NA	CASSHTGAGNTIYF	TGTGCCAGCAGCCATACAGGTGCTGGAAACACCATATATTTT
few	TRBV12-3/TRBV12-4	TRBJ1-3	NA	CASSDSVGTIYF	TGTGCCAGCAGCGACAGCGTCGGCACCATATATTTT
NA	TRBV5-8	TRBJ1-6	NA	CASSLGGGTYNSPLHF	TGTGCCAGCAGCCTGGGGGGCGGGACCTATAATTCACCCCTCCACTTT
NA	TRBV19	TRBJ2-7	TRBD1	CASGRTGGAYEQYF	TGTGCCTCTGGAAGGACAGGCGGAGCCTACGAGCAGTACTTC
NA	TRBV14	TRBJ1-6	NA	CASSLLTGMNSPLHF	TGTGCCAGCAGCCTACTGACAGGCATGAATTCACCCCTCCACTTT
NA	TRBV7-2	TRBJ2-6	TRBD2	CANPREGSSSGANVLTF	TGTGCCAACCCACGGGAGGGCTCTTCCTCTGGGGCCAACGTCCTGACTTTC
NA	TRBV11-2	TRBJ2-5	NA	CASSFTGTSQETQYF	TGTGCCAGCAGCTTTACCGGGACTTCCCAAGAGACCCAGTACTTC
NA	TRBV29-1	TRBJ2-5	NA	CSFAGQETQYF	TGCAGTTTCGCAGGGCAAGAGACCCAGTACTTC
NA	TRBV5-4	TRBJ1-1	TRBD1	CASSYDRGTEAFF	TGTGCCAGCAGCTATGACAGGGGCACTGAAGCTTTCTTT
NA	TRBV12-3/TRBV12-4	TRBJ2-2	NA	CASSFRGTGELFF	TGTGCCAGCAGTTTTAGGGGAACCGGGGAGCTGTTTTTT
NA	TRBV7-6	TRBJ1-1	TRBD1	CASRSGTGVEAFF	TGTGCCAGCAGGTCCGGGACAGGGGTTGAAGCTTTCTTT
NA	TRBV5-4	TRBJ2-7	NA	CASSPGRTIYEQYF	TGTGCCAGCAGCCCTGGACGGACTATCTACGAGCAGTACTTC
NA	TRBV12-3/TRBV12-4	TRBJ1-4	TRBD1	CASSLDRDEKLFF	TGTGCCAGCAGTCTGGACAGGGACGAAAAACTGTTTTTT
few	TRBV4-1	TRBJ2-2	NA	CASSQELDSSDTGELFF	TGCGCCAGCAGCCAAGAGTTGGACAGTTCTGACACCGGGGAGCTGTTTTTT
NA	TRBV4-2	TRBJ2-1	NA	CASSQDLTSGYNEQFF	TGTGCCAGCAGCCAAGATTTAACCAGCGGCTACAATGAGCAGTTCTTC
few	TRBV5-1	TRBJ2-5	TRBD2	CASSLWGGGRQETQYF	TGCGCCAGCAGCTTGTGGGGGGGTGGTCGGCAAGAGACCCAGTACTTC
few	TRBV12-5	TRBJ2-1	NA	CASGLRDEQFF	TGTGCTAGTGGTTTACGGGATGAGCAGTTCTTC
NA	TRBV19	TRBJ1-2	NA	CASSRGNRIDGYTF	TGTGCCAGTAGCCGAGGGAATCGTATTGATGGCTACACCTTC
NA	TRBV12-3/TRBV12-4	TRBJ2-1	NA	CASSLRSSDEQFF	TGTGCCAGCAGTTTACGAAGCTCGGATGAGCAGTTCTTC
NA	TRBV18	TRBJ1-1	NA	CASSADTVNTEAFF	TGTGCCAGCTCAGCCGATACAGTGAACACTGAAGCTTTCTTT
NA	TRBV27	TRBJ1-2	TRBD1	CASRRQGQGYTF	TGTGCCAGCAGGCGACAGGGTCAAGGCTACACCTTC
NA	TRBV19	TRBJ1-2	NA	CASSIHSGTPRYGYTF	TGTGCCAGTAGTATTCACTCTGGGACACCTCGCTATGGCTACACCTTC
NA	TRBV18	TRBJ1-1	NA	CASLQGNTKAFF	TGTGCCAGCTTACAGGGTAACACTAAAGCTTTCTTT
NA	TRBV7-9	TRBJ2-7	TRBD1	CASSSRDSYSSYEQYF	TGTGCCAGCAGCTCCCGGGACAGCTACAGCTCCTACGAGCAGTACTTC
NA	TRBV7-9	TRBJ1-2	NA	CASSVEGYGYTF	TGTGCCAGCAGCGTGGAGGGCTATGGCTACACCTTC
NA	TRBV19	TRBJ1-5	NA	CASSTASGLGQPQHF	TGTGCCAGTAGTACCGCTTCAGGGTTGGGACAGCCCCAGCATTTT
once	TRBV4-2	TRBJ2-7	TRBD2	CASSQGLAGGPFSEQYF	TGTGCCAGCAGCCAAGGACTAGCGGGGGGGCCTTTCAGCGAGCAGTACTTC
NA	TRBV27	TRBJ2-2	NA	CASSPGYGGELFF	TGTGCCAGCAGTCCCGGGTACGGCGGGGAGCTGTTTTTT
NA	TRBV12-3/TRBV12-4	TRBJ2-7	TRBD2	CASSALAGGQYF	TGTGCCAGCAGTGCTCTAGCGGGGGGGCAGTACTTC
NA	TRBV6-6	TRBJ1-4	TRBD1	CASSRRTGGSTNEKLFF	TGTGCCAGCAGTCGGCGGACAGGGGGCTCTACTAATGAAAAACTGTTTTTT
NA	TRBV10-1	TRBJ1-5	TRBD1	CASSAGGYNQPQHF	TGCGCCAGCAGTGCAGGGGGATACAATCAGCCCCAGCATTTT
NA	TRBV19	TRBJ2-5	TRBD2	CASSSSGTSGRETQYF	TGTGCCAGTAGTTCCTCCGGGACTAGCGGTCGAGAGACCCAGTACTTC
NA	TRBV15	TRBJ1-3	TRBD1	CATSRGGTGGDTIYF	TGTGCCACCAGCAGAGGAGGGACAGGGGGCGACACCATATATTTT
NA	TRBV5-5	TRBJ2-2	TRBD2	CASSTIFSGGRTGELFF	TGTGCCAGCAGCACCATTTTTAGCGGGGGTAGGACCGGGGAGCTGTTTTTT
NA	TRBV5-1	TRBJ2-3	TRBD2	CASSYGLAGGTDTQYF	TGCGCCAGCAGCTACGGACTAGCGGGGGGCACAGATACGCAGTATTTT
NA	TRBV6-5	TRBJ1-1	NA	CASSQTRGTEAFF	TGTGCCAGCAGCCAAACGAGAGGCACTGAAGCTTTCTTT
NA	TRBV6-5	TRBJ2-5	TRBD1	CASSPWTGEETQYF	TGTGCCAGCAGTCCATGGACAGGGGAAGAGACCCAGTACTTC
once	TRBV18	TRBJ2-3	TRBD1	CASSPGQGGADTQYF	TGTGCCAGCTCACCGGGACAGGGAGGAGCAGATACGCAGTATTTT
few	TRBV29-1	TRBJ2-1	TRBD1	CSVARGTGGYNEQFF	TGCAGCGTCGCCCGAGGGACAGGGGGATACAATGAGCAGTTCTTC
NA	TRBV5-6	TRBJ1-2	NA	CASSFGLGEENTF	TGTGCCAGCAGCTTTGGGCTGGGGGAGGAGAACACCTTC